The 6 T cell receptor beta chains reported below all come from one sample, sequenced in a study of blood T cell repertoires in COVID-19. Assay used: immunoSEQ multiplex PCR; TCRdb lists only in-frame clones, some missing. The sample yields 40,000 or so clones, approximately 81% seen once. The specimen sequenced was peripheral blood. These TCRs come from a woman aged 70-85 years in a cohort sampled during active COVID-19.

The rearrangement links TRBV7-9 to TRBJ2-5; D call uncertain. Germline V lookup: CDR1 SEHNR, CDR2 FQNEAQ (reference sequence). The CDR3 covers 13 residues. Trimming left V 1 base short and J 5 bases short, with 8 bases between. As DNA, the CDR3 is TGTGCCAGCAGCTTAGGGCTGATGGAGACCCAGTACTTC. Its translation: CASSLGLMETQYF.

A single count supports this clone. This sequence joins TRBV29-1 and TRBJ1-2, with a possible D match to TRBD1 (6 bases). CDR1 and CDR2 (germline): SQVTM, ANQGSEA. This CDR3 has 13 residues. Trimming shortened V by 4 bases and J by 2 bases, and 11 bases separated the two germline ends. CDR3 loop: CSVGRDNNYGYTF. In nucleotides, the CDR3 is TGCAGCGTTGGACGGGACAACAACTATGGCTACACCTTC.

The rearrangement uses TRBV5-1 and TRBJ2-4; D unclear. V was shortened by 4 bases and J by 7 bases, with 12 bases between the two germline ends. The CDR3 is made up of 13 amino acids. Germline CDR1 and CDR2: SGHRS and YFSETQ. The CDR3 DNA is TGCGCCAGCAGCCCTGCAGGTGGGAACATTCAGTACTTC. This translates into CASSPAGGNIQYF.

The chain combines TRBV12-3 or TRBV12-4 with TRBJ2-5; 8 positions match TRBD2. J gave up 5 bases and V 6 bases, and 5 bases lay outside the gene matches. The CDR3 has 13 residues. The CDR3 DNA follows: TGTGCCAGCAGGGCCGGGGGGGTGGAGACCCAGTACTTC. It codes for CASRAGGVETQYF.

As regards this clone: One end of the junction varies from germline; a read error may be responsible. The chain uses TRBV7-3 and TRBJ2-2; 9 bases fit TRBD2. Germline V gene lookup returns CDR1 SGHTA and CDR2 FQGTGA. The CDR3 has 18 residues. The DNA of the CDR3 is TGTGCCAGCAGCGTCCCCGGGGCGGGGGGGGAGAACGCCGGGGAGCTGTTTTTT. Translated: CASSVPGAGGENAGELFF.

The rearrangement uses TRBV27 and TRBJ2-7; tentative D call: TRBD1 (6 bases). Trimming pared 5 bases from V and 6 bases from J, leaving 14 bases between. Germline V gives CDR1 MNHEY, CDR2 SMNVEV (reference sequence). CDR3 length: 13 residues. CDR3 sequence (DNA): TGTGCCAGCAGTCTACAGGGTCGAGGCGAGCAGTACTTC. It is translated as CASSLQGRGEQYF.